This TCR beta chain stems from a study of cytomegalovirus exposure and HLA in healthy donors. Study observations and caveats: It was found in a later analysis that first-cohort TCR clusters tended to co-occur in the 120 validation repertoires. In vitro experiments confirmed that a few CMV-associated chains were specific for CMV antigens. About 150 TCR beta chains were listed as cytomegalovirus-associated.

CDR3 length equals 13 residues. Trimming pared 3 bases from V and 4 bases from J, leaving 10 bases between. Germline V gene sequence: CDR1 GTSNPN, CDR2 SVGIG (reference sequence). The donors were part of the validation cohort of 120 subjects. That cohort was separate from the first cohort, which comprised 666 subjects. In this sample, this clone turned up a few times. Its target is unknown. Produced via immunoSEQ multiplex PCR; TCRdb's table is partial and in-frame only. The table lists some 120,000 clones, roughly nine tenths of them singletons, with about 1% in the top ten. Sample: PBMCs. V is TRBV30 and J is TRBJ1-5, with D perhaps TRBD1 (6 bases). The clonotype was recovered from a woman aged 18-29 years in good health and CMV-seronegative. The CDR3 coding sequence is TGTGCCTGGAGCCTACAGGGAAATCAGCCCCAGCATTTT. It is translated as CAWSLQGNQPQHF.